This TCR beta chain originates from a study of cytomegalovirus exposure and HLA in healthy donors. About the research overall: Out of 150 million to 200 million T cells, an earlier analysis found around 110 million unique TCR beta sequences in total.

Whole-study findings and limits: Among CMV-associated TCR beta chains, most appeared HLA-restricted in a later analysis. Donor immune exposure was known only as CMV serostatus.

The PCR employed 60 Vbeta primers together with 13 Jbeta primers. Clones were sequenced by immunoSEQ multiplex PCR, and TCRdb holds only the in-frame ones, with some missing. The table lists some 160,000 clones, about 80% of them singletons, with 0.69% in the top ten. In the case of this clone: Its antigen is as yet unknown.

The donors, nominally healthy at sampling, likely had unrecorded immune exposures. Input material: PBMCs. This sequence originates from a woman in her 40s in good health and CMV-seronegative.

The CDR3 is CASSQSGTPVYEQYF. CDR3 DNA sequence: TGCGCCAGCAGCCAATCCGGGACACCTGTATACGAGCAGTACTTC. The chain is built from TRBV4-1 and TRBJ2-7; D might be TRBD1 (6 bases). Germline-derived CDR1 and CDR2 are MGHRA and YSYEKL. Trimming took 2 bases from V and 4 from J, leaving 15 bases between them. The CDR3 loop spans 15 amino acids.